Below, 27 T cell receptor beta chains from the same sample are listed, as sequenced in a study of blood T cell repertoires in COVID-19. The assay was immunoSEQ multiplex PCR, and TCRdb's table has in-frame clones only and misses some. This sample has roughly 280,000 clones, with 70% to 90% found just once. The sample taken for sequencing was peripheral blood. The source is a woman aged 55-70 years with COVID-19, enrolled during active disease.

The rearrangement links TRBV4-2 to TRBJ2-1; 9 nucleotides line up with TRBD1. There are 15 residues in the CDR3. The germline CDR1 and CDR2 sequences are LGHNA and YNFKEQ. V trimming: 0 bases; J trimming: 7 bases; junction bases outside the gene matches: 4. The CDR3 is CASSQDGQGWNEQFF. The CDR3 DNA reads TGTGCCAGCAGCCAAGACGGACAGGGGTGGAATGAGCAGTTCTTC.

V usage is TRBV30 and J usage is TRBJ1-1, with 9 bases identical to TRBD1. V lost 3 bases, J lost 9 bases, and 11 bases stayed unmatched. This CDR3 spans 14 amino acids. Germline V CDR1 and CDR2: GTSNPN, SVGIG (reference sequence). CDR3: CAWSVSTGGAKAFF. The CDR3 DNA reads TGTGCCTGGAGCGTGTCTACAGGGGGCGCGAAAGCTTTCTTT.

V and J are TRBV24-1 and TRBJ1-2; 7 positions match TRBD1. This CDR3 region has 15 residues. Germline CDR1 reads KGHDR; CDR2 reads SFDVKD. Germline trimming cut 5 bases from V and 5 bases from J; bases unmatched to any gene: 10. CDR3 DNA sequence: TGTGCCACCAGTGCCACCGGGAGGGGGCTGTATGGCTACACCTTC. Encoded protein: CATSATGRGLYGYTF.

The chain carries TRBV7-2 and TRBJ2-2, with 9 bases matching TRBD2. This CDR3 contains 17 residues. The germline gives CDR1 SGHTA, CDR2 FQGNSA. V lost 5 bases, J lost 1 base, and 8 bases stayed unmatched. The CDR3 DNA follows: TGTGCCAGCAGCCGCCTTAAGACTAGCGGGAACACCGGGGAGCTGTTTTTT. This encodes CASSRLKTSGNTGELFF.

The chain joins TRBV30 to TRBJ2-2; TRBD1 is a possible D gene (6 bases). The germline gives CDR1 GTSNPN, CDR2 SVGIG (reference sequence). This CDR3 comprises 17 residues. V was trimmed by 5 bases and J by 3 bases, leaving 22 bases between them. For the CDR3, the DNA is TGTGCCTGGGTCAGGGGATCTGGCCGGACGGACACCGGGGAGCTGTTTTTT. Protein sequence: CAWVRGSGRTDTGELFF. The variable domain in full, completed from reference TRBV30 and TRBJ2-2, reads SQTIHQWPATLVQPVGSPLSLECTVEGTSNPNLYWYRQAAGRGLQLLFYSVGIGQISSEVPQNLSASRPQDRQFILSSKKLLLSDSGFYLCAWVRGSGRTDTGELFFGEGSRLTVL.

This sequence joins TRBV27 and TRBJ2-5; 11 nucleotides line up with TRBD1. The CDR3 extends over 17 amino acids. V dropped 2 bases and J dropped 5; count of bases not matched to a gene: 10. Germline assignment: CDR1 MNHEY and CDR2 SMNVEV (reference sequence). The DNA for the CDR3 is TGTGCCAGCAGTTTAAAGAGTGGGACAGGGGGACGGGAGACCCAGTACTTC. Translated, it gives CASSLKSGTGGRETQYF.

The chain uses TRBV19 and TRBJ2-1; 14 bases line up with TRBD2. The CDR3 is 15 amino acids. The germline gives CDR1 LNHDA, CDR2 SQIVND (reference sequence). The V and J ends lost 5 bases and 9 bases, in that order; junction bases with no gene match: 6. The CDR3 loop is CASSAGLAGVSEQFF. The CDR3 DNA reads TGTGCCAGTAGTGCGGGACTAGCGGGAGTTAGTGAGCAGTTCTTC.

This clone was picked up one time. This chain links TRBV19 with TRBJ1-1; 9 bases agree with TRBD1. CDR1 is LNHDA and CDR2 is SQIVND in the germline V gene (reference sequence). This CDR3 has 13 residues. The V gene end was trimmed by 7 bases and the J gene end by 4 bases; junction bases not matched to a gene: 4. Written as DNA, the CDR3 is TGTGCCAGTAAGGGGACAGGGACCACTGAAGCTTTCTTT. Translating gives CASKGTGTTEAFF.

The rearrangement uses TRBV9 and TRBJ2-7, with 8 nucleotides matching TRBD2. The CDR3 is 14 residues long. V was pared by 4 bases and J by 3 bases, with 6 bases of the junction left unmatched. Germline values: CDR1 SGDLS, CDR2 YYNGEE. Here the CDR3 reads CASSSGGGFYEQYF. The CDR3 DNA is TGTGCCAGCAGCTCCGGGGGGGGGTTCTACGAGCAGTACTTC.

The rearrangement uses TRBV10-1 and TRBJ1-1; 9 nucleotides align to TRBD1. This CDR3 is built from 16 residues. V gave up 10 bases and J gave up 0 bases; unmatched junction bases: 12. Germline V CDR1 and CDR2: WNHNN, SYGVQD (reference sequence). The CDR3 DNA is TGCGCCACCTACAGGGGGCTCCCCGTCATGAACACTGAAGCTTTCTTT. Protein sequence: CATYRGLPVMNTEAFF.

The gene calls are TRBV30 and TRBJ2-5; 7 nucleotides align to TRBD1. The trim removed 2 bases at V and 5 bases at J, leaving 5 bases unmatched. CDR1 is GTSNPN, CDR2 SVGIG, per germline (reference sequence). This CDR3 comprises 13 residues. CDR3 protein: CAWSKGGDETQYF. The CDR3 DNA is TGTGCCTGGAGTAAAGGGGGCGATGAGACCCAGTACTTC.

This chain's CDR3 is CASSYGNTGSNQPQHF. CDR3 in DNA: TGTGCCAGCAGTTACGGGAACACAGGGTCCAATCAGCCCCAGCATTTT. J is TRBJ1-5 and V is TRBV7-8, with D perhaps TRBD1 (6 bases). V gave up 6 bases and J gave up 3 bases, with 18 bases separating them. The CDR3 spans 16 residues. CDR1 is SGHVS and CDR2 is FQNEAQ in the germline V gene.

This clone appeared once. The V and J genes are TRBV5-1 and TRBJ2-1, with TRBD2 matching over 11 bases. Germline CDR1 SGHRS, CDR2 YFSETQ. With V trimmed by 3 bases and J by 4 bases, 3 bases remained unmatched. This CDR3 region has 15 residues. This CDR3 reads CASSSGTSGYNEQFF. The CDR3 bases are TGCGCCAGCAGCTCCGGGACTAGCGGTTACAATGAGCAGTTCTTC.

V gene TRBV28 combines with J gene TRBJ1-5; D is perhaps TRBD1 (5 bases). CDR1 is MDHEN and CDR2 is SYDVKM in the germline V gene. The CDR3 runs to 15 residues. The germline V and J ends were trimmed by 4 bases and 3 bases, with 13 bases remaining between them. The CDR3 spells CASSYNRIPNQPQHF. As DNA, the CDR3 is TGTGCCAGCAGTTACAACAGGATTCCCAATCAGCCCCAGCATTTT.

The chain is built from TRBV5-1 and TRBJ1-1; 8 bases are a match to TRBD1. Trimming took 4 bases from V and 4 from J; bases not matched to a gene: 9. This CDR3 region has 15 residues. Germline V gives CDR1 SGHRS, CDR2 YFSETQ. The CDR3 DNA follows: TGCGCCAGCAGCAGGGAGACAGGGGTCAGCACTGAAGCTTTCTTT. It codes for CASSRETGVSTEAFF. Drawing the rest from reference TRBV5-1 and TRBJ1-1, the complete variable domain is KAGVTQTPRYLIKTRGQQVTLSCSPISGHRSVSWYQQTPGQGLQFLFEYFSETQRNKGNFPGRFSGRQFSNSRSEMNVSTLELGDSALYLCASSRETGVSTEAFFGQGTRLTVV.

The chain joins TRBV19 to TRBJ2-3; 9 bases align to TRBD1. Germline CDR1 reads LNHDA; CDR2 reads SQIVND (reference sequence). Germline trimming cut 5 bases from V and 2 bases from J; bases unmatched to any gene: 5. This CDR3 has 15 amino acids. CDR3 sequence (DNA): TGTGCCAGTAGTGAGACAGGGGGTATCACAGATACGCAGTATTTT. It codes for CASSETGGITDTQYF.

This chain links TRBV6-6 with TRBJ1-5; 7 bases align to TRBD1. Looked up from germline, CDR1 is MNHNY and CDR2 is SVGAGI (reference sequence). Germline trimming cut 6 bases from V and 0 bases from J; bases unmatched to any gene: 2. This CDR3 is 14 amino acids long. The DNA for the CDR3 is TGTGCCAGCAGCCGGGACAGTAGCAATCAGCCCCAGCATTTT. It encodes CASSRDSSNQPQHF.

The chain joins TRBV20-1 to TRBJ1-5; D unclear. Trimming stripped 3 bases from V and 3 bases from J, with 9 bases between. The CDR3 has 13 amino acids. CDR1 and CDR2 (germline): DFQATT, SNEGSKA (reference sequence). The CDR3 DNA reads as TGCAGTGCTAGTTACGGACTCAATCAGCCCCAGCATTTT. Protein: CSASYGLNQPQHF.

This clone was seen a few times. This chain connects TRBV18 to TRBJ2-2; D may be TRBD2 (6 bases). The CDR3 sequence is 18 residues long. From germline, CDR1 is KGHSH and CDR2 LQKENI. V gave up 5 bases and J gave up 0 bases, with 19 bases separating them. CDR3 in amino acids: CASSRIWPTGANTGELFF. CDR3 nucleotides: TGTGCCAGCTCAAGGATATGGCCTACGGGAGCGAACACCGGGGAGCTGTTTTTT.

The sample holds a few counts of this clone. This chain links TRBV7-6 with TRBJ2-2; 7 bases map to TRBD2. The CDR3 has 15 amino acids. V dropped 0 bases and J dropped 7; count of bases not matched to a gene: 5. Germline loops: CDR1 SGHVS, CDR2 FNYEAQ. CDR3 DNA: TGTGCCAGCAGCTTAGCTAGGACTAGGGACGGGGAGCTGTTTTTT. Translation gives CASSLARTRDGELFF.

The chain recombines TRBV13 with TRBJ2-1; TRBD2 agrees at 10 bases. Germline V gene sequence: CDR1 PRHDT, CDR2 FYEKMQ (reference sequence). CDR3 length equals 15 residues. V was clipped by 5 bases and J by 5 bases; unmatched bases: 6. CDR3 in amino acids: CASSPGLARDNEQFF. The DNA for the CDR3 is TGTGCCAGCAGCCCGGGACTAGCGAGAGACAATGAGCAGTTCTTC.

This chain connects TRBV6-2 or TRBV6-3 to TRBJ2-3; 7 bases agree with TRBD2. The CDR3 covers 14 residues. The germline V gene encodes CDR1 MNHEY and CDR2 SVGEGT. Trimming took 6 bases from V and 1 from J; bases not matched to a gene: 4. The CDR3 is CASSRGGGTDTQYF. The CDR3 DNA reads TGTGCCAGCAGCCGTGGGGGGGGCACAGATACGCAGTATTTT.

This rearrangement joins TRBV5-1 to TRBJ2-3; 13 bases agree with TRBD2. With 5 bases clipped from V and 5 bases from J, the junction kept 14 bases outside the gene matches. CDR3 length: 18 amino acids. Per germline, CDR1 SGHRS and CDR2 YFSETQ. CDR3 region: CASRLRGLAGARGDTQYF. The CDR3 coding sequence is TGCGCCAGCAGGCTACGAGGACTAGCGGGGGCGCGGGGAGATACGCAGTATTTT. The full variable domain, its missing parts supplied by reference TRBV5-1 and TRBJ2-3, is KAGVTQTPRYLIKTRGQQVTLSCSPISGHRSVSWYQQTPGQGLQFLFEYFSETQRNKGNFPGRFSGRQFSNSRSEMNVSTLELGDSALYLCASRLRGLAGARGDTQYFGPGTRLTVL.

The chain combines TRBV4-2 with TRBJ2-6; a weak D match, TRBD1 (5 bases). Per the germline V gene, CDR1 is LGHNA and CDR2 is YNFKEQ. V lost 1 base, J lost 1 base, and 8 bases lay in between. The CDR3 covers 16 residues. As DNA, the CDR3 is TGTGCCAGCAGCCAAGCAGGGTTTTCTGGGGCCAACGTCCTGACTTTC. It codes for CASSQAGFSGANVLTF.

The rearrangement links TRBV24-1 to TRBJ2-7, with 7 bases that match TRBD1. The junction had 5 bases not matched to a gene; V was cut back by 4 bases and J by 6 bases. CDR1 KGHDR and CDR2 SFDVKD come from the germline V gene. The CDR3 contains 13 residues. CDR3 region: CATSEPQGVEQYF. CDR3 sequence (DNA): TGTGCCACCAGTGAACCCCAGGGGGTCGAGCAGTACTTC.

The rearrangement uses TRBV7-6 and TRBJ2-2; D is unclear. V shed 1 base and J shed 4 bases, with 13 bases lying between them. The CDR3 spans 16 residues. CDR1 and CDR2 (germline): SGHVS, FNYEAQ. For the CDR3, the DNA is TGTGCCAGCAGCTTAGTACTGCAAACTGTCACCGGGGAGCTGTTTTTT. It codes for CASSLVLQTVTGELFF.

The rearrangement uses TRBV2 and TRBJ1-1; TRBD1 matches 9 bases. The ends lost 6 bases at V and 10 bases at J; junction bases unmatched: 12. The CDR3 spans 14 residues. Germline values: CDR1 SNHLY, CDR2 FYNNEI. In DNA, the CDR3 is TGTGCCAGCAGCCCGGGACAGGGCCTTTTAGTAGCTTTCTTT. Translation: CASSPGQGLLVAFF.